This is a list of T cell receptor beta chains from one sample in a study of T-cell reconstitution after alpha-beta-depleted transplantation in children. In TCRdb, the PCR reads were re-called with MiXCR into one record per CDR3 protein. The sample has around 580,000 distinct CDR3 sequences; approximately 30% are singletons. The specimen was PBMCs, collected before TCRalphabeta/CD19-depleted stem cell transplant. These TCRs come from a boy under two years old with Wiskott-Aldrich syndrome, due to receive a stem cell transplant. Both conserved end residues are part of each CDR3. Fields, in order: D gene, clone size, V gene, J gene, CDR3 length, CDR3 DNA, CDR3 protein. D genes are given only for firm matches. Size is omitted from some rows. Given values are once, few, many or a class for expanded clones.

D: TRBD1
size: few
V: TRBV18
J: TRBJ1-2
length: 16
DNA: TGTGCCAGCTCTCCGACAGGGCCCCGAACTAACTATGGCTACACCTTC
CDR3: CASSPTGPRTNYGYTF

D: -
size: few
V: TRBV5-1
J: TRBJ1-4
length: 14
DNA: TGCGCCAGCAGGGGGACATCCGATAATGAAAAACTGTTTTTT
CDR3: CASRGTSDNEKLFF

D: TRBD1
size: few
V: TRBV10-3
J: TRBJ2-3
length: 15
DNA: TGTGCCATCAGTCTGACAGGGGGTTGGACAGATACGCAGTATTTT
CDR3: CAISLTGGWTDTQYF

D: -
size: -
V: TRBV27
J: TRBJ2-2
length: 15
DNA: TGTGCCAGCAGTTTCCTCGGGCTAGGCGCCGGGGAGCTGTTTTTT
CDR3: CASSFLGLGAGELFF

D: -
size: -
V: TRBV5-1
J: TRBJ2-2
length: 15
DNA: TGCGCCAGCAGCTCAGGGAGTTCTAAAACCGGGGAGCTGTTTTTT
CDR3: CASSSGSSKTGELFF

D: -
size: -
V: TRBV19
J: TRBJ1-1
length: 16
DNA: TGTGCCAGTAGTACTAAATTCAGGGTTATGAACACTGAAGCTTTCTTT
CDR3: CASSTKFRVMNTEAFF

D: -
size: -
V: TRBV28
J: TRBJ2-3
length: 18
DNA: TGTGCCAGCAGTTGGAGAGACTGGTTCGGGCGAGGCACAGATACGCAGTATTTT
CDR3: CASSWRDWFGRGTDTQYF

D: -
size: -
V: TRBV30
J: TRBJ2-3
length: 12
DNA: TGTGCCTGGAGTGCCGTCGCGAATACGCAGTATTTT
CDR3: CAWSAVANTQYF

D: -
size: few
V: TRBV7-6
J: TRBJ2-1
length: 14
DNA: TGTGCCAGCAGCTTCGGCCTTTCCAACAATGAGCAGTTCTTC
CDR3: CASSFGLSNNEQFF

D: TRBD2
size: -
V: TRBV29-1
J: TRBJ2-3
length: 17
DNA: TGCAGCGTTGGGGGACTAGCGGGAGGCCGCCGCACAGATACGCAGTATTTT
CDR3: CSVGGLAGGRRTDTQYF

D: -
size: -
V: TRBV7-9
J: TRBJ2-1
length: 15
DNA: TGTGCCAGCAGCTTAGAACTAGCATCCTACAATGAGCAGTTCTTC
CDR3: CASSLELASYNEQFF

D: -
size: -
V: TRBV5-1
J: TRBJ1-1
length: 13
DNA: TGCGCCAGCAGCCGGGACATAAACACTGAAGCTTTCTTT
CDR3: CASSRDINTEAFF

D: -
size: few
V: TRBV28
J: TRBJ2-3
length: 16
DNA: TGTGCCAGCAGTTTTATCGCCGGACCCGAACCAGATACGCAGTATTTT
CDR3: CASSFIAGPEPDTQYF

D: TRBD2
size: -
V: TRBV20-1
J: TRBJ2-1
length: 15
DNA: TGCAGTGCTAGAGATGGGGGGAGGGCATACAATGAGCAGTTCTTC
CDR3: CSARDGGRAYNEQFF

D: -
size: -
V: TRBV20-1
J: TRBJ2-5
length: 13
DNA: TGCAGTGCCCCTTCATGGCCTAGCGAGACCCAGTACTTC
CDR3: CSAPSWPSETQYF

D: -
size: few
V: TRBV5-1
J: TRBJ2-7
length: 15
DNA: TGCGCCAGCAGCGGGGCTGTTGGAGGGTCCTACGAGCAGTACTTC
CDR3: CASSGAVGGSYEQYF

D: TRBD2
size: -
V: TRBV10-3
J: TRBJ2-1
length: 13
DNA: TGTGCCGTTAAGCGGGAGATGGGCAATGAGCAGTTCTTC
CDR3: CAVKREMGNEQFF

D: -
size: few
V: TRBV10-3
J: TRBJ2-3
length: 13
DNA: TGTGCCATTCAACAGGCTAGCACAGATACGCAGTATTTT
CDR3: CAIQQASTDTQYF

D: TRBD2
size: -
V: TRBV12-3/TRBV12-4
J: TRBJ2-3
length: 15
DNA: TGTGCCAGCAGTTTAGTGGCTAGCGGGAGAGATACGCAGTATTTT
CDR3: CASSLVASGRDTQYF

D: -
size: -
V: TRBV20-1
J: TRBJ2-2
length: 14
DNA: TGCAGTGCTAGAGCGGGACTCACCACCGGGGAGCTGTTTTTT
CDR3: CSARAGLTTGELFF

D: TRBD2
size: few
V: TRBV28
J: TRBJ2-5
length: 18
DNA: TGTGCCAGCAGTTTTAACCTAGCGGGAGGGCCGGGTCAAGAGACCCAGTACTTC
CDR3: CASSFNLAGGPGQETQYF

D: -
size: -
V: TRBV21-1
J: TRBJ1-3
length: 15
DNA: TGTGCCAGCAGCAAAGGTGTGAAATATGGAAACACCATATATTTT
CDR3: CASSKGVKYGNTIYF

D: -
size: -
V: TRBV20-1
J: TRBJ2-7
length: 15
DNA: TGCAGTGCACAACGGAGCGGAACGACCACCTACGAGCAGTACTTC
CDR3: CSAQRSGTTTYEQYF